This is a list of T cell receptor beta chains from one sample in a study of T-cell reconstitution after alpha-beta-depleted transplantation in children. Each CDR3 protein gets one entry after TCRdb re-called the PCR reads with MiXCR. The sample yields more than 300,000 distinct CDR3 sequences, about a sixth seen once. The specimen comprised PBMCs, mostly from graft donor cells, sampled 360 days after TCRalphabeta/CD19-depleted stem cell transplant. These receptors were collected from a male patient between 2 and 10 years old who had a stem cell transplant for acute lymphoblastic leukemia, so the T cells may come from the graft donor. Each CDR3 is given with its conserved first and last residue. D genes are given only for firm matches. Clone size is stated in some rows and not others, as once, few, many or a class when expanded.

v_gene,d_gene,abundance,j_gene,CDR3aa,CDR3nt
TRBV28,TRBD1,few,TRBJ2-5,CASSLFHDRGETQYF,TGTGCCAGCAGTTTATTCCATGACAGGGGAGAGACCCAGTACTTC
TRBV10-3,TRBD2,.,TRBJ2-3,CAISLAGVGDTQYF,TGTGCCATCAGCCTAGCGGGAGTTGGAGATACGCAGTATTTT
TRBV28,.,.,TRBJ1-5,CASALRSPYQPQHF,TGTGCCAGCGCTCTACGATCCCCCTATCAGCCCCAGCATTTT
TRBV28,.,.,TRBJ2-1,CASSLTSNNEQFF,TGTGCCAGCAGTTTAACTAGTAACAATGAGCAGTTCTTC
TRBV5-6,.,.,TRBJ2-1,CASSYTGNEQFF,TGTGCCAGCAGCTACACGGGGAATGAGCAGTTCTTC
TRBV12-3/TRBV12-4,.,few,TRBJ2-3,CASRQHTDTQYF,TGTGCCAGCAGACAGCACACAGATACGCAGTATTTT
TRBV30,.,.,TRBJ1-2,CAWNGGGGGYTF,TGTGCCTGGAATGGGGGCGGAGGTGGCTACACCTTC
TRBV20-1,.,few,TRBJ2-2,CSARVEPFGELFF,TGCAGTGCTAGAGTCGAGCCCTTTGGGGAGCTGTTTTTT
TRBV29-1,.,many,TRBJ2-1,CSVVTRDHYYNEQFF,TGCAGCGTTGTTACCCGGGATCACTACTACAATGAGCAGTTCTTC
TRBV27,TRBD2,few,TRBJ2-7,CASSSIRTSGGYEQYF,TGTGCCAGCAGTTCCATCAGAACTAGCGGGGGATACGAGCAGTACTTC
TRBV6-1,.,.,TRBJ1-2,CASSTRQAPVGYGYTF,TGTGCCAGCAGCACCCGACAGGCCCCTGTGGGCTATGGCTACACCTTC
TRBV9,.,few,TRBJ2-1,CASSVSKGSSYNEQFF,TGTGCCAGCAGCGTGTCCAAGGGAAGTTCCTACAATGAGCAGTTCTTC